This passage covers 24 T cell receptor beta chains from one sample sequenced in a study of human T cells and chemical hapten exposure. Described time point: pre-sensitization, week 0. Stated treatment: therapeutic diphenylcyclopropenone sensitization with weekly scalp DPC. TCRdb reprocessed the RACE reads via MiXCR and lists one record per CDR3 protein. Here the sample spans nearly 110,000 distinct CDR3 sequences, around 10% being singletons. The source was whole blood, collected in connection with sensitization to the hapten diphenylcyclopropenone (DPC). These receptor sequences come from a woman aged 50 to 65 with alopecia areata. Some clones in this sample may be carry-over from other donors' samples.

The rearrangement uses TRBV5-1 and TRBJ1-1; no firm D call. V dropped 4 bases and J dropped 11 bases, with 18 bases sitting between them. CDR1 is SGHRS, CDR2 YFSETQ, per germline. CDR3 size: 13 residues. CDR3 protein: CASSQDGGFGAFF. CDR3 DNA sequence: TGCGCCAGCAGCCAGGACGGTGGGTTTGGTGCTTTCTTT. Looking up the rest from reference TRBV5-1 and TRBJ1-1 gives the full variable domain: KAGVTQTPRYLIKTRGQQVTLSCSPISGHRSVSWYQQTPGQGLQFLFEYFSETQRNKGNFPGRFSGRQFSNSRSEMNVSTLELGDSALYLCASSQDGGFGAFFGQGTRLTVV.

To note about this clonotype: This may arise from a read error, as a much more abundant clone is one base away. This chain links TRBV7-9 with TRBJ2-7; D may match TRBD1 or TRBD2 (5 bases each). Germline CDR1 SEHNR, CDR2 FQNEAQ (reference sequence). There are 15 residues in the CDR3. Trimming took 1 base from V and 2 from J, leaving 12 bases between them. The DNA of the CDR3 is TGTGCCAGCAGCTTAGAGGGAGTGGGACCCTACGAGCAGTACTTC. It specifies CASSLEGVGPYEQYF. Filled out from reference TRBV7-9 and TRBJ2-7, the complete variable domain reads DTGVSQNPRHKITKRGQNVTFRCDPISEHNRLYWYRQTLGQGPEFLTYFQNEAQLEKSRLLSDRFSAERPKGSFSTLEIQRTEQGDSAMYLCASSLEGVGPYEQYFGPGTRLTVT.

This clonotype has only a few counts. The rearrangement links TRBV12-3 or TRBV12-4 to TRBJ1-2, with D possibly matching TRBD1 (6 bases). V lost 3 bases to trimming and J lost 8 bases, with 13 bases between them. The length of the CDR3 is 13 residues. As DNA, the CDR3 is TGTGCCAGCAGTTTTTACAGGGTCCAGGGCTACACCTTC. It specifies CASSFYRVQGYTF.

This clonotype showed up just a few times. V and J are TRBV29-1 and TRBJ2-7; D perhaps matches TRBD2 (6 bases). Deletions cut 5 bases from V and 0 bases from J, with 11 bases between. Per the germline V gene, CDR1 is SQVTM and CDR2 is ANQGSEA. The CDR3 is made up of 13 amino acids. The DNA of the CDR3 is TGCAGCGTTATTAGCGGCCCCTCCTACGAGCAGTACTTC. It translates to CSVISGPSYEQYF.

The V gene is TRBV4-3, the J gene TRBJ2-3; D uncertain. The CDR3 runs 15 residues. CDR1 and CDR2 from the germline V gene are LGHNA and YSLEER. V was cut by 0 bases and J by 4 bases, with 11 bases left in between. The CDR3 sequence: CASSQEGQSADTQYF. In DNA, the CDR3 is TGCGCCAGCAGCCAAGAAGGTCAATCGGCAGATACGCAGTATTTT.

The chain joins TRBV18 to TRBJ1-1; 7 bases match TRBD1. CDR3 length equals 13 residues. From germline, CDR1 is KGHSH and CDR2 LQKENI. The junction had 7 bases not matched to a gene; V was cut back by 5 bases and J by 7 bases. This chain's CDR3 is CASSSTGEVEAFF. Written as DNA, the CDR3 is TGTGCCAGCTCAAGTACAGGGGAGGTTGAAGCTTTCTTT.

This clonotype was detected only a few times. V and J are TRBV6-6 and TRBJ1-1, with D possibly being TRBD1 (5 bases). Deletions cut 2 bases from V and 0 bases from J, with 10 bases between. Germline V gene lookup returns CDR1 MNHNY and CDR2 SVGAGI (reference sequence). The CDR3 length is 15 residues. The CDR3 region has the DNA TGTGCCAGCAGTTACCCCGCACAGGTGAACACTGAAGCTTTCTTT. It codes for CASSYPAQVNTEAFF.

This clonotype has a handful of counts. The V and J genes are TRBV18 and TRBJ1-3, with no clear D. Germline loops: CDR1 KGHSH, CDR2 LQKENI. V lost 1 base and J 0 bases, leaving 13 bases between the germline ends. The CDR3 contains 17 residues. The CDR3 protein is CASSPRLNTASGNTIYF. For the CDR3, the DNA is TGTGCCAGCTCACCACGCCTAAACACGGCCTCTGGAAACACCATATATTTT.

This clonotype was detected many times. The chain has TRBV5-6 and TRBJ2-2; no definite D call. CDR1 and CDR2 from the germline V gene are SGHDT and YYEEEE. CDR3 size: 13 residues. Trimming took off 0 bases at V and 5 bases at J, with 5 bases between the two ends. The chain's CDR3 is CASSLGGTGELFF. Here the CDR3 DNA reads TGTGCCAGCAGCTTGGGGGGAACCGGGGAGCTGTTTTTT.

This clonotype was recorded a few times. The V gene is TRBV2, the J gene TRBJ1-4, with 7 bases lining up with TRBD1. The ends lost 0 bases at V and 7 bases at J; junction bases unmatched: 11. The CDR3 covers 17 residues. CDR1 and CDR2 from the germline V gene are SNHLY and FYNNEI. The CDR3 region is CASSEALQGGLGEKLFF. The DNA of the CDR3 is TGTGCCAGCAGTGAAGCGCTTCAGGGGGGCCTCGGTGAAAAACTGTTTTTT.

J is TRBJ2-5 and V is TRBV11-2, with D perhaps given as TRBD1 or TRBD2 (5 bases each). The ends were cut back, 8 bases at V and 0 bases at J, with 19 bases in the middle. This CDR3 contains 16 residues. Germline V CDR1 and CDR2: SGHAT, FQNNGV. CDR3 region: CASGTGQRQYQETQYF. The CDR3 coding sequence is TGTGCCAGCGGGACGGGGCAGCGGCAGTACCAAGAGACCCAGTACTTC. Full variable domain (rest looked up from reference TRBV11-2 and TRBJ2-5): EAGVAQSPRYKIIEKRQSVAFWCNPISGHATLYWYQQILGQGPKLLIQFQNNGVVDDSQLPKDRFSAERLKGVDSTLKIQPAKLEDSAVYLCASGTGQRQYQETQYFGPGTRLLVL.

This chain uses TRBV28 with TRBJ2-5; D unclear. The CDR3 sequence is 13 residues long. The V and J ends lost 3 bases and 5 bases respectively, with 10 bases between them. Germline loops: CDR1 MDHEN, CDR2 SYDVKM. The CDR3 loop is CASSLWMGETQYF. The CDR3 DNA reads TGTGCCAGCAGTTTGTGGATGGGGGAGACCCAGTACTTC. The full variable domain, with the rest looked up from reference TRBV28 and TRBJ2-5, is DVKVTQSSRYLVKRTGEKVFLECVQDMDHENMFWYRQDPGLGLRLIYFSYDVKMKEKGDIPEGYSVSREKKERFSLILESASTNQTSMYLCASSLWMGETQYFGPGTRLLVL.

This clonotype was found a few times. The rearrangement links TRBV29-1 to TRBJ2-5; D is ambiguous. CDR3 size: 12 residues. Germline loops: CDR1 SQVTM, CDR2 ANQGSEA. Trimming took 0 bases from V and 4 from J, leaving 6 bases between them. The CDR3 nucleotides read TGCAGCGTTGAAGAGGCAGGAGAGACCCAGTACTTC. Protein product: CSVEEAGETQYF.

CDR3 sequence (DNA): TGTGCCAGCAGCTTGTCTTCTACAGGACGCTATGGCTACACCTTC. The encoded protein is CASSLSSTGRYGYTF. The J gene is TRBJ1-2, the V gene TRBV5-4, with a possible D match to TRBD1 (5 bases). Trimming took 1 base from V and 4 from J, leaving 14 bases between them. The CDR3 runs 15 residues. Germline values: CDR1 SGHNT, CDR2 YYREEE (reference sequence). Combining the CDR3 with reference TRBV5-4 and TRBJ1-2 gives the whole variable domain ETGVTQSPTHLIKTRGQQVTLRCSSQSGHNTVSWYQQALGQGPQFIFQYYREEENGRGNFPPRFSGLQFPNYSSELNVNALELDDSALYLCASSLSSTGRYGYTFGSGTRLTVV.

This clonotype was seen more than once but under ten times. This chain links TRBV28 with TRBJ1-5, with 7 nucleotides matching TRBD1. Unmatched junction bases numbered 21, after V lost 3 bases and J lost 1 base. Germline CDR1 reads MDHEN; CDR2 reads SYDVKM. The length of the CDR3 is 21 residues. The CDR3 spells CASSLGPTLFTGADSNQPQHF. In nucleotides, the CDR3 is TGTGCCAGCAGTTTGGGACCGACCCTGTTTACAGGGGCAGACAGCAATCAGCCCCAGCATTTT.

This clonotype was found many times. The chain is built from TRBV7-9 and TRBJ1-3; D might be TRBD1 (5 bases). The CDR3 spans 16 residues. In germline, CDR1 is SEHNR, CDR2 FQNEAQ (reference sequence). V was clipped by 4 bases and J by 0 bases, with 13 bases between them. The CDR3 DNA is TGTGCCAGCAGCTCCGCAGGGACGGCCTCTGGAAACACCATATATTTT. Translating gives CASSSAGTASGNTIYF.

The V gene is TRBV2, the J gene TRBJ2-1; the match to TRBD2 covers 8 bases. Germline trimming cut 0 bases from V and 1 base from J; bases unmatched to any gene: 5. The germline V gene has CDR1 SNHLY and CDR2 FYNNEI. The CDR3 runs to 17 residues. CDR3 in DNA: TGTGCCAGCAGTGAAGCGTGGTCTAGCGGGTCCTACAATGAGCAGTTCTTC. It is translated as CASSEAWSSGSYNEQFF. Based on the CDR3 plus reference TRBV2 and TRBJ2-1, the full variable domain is EPEVTQTPSHQVTQMGQEVILRCVPISNHLYFYWYRQILGQKVEFLVSFYNNEISEKSEIFDDQFSVERPDGSNFTLKIRSTKLEDSAMYFCASSEAWSSGSYNEQFFGPGTRLTVL.

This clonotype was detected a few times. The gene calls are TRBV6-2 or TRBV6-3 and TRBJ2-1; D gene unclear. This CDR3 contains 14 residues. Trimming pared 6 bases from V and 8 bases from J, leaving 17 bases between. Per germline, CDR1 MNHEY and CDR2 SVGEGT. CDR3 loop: CASSSGRTKDEQFF. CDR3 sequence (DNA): TGTGCCAGCAGCTCCGGACGGACGAAGGATGAGCAGTTCTTC.

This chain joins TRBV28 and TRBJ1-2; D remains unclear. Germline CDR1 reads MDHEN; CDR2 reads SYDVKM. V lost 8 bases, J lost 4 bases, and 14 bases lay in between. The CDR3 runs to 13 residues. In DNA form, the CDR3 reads TGTGCCAGCCGAGAAGGGAGCGGCTATGGCTACACCTTC. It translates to CASREGSGYGYTF.

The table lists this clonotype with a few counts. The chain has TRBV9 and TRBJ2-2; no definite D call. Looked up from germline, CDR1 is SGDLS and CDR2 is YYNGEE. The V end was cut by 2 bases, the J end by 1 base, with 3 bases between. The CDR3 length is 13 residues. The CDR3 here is CASSVWNTGELFF. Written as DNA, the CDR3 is TGTGCCAGCAGCGTGTGGAACACCGGGGAGCTGTTTTTT. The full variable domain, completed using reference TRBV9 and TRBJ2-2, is DSGVTQTPKHLITATGQRVTLRCSPRSGDLSVYWYQQSLDQGLQFLIQYYNGEERAKGNILERFSAQQFPDLHSELNLSSLELGDSALYFCASSVWNTGELFFGEGSRLTVL.

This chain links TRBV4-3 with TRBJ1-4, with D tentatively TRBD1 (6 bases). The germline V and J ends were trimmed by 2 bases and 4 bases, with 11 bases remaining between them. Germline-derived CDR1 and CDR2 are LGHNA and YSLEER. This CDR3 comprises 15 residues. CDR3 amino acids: CASSQPQGLNEKLFF. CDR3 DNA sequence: TGCGCCAGCAGCCAACCACAGGGCCTTAATGAAAAACTGTTTTTT.

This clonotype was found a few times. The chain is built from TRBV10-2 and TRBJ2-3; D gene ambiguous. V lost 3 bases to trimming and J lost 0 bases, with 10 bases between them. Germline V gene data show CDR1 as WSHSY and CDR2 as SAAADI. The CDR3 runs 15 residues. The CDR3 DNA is TGCGCCAGCAGTGAAATCACTTCAAGCACAGATACGCAGTATTTT. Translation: CASSEITSSTDTQYF.

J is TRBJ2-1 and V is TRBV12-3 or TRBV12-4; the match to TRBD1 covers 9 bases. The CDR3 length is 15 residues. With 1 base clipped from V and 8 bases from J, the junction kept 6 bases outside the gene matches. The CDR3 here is CASSLVRDRVDEQFF. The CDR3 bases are TGTGCCAGCAGTTTAGTTCGGGACAGGGTCGATGAGCAGTTCTTC.

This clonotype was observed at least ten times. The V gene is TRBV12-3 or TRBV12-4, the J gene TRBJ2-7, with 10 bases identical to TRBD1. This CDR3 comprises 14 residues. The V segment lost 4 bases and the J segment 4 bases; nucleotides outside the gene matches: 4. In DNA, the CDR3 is TGTGCCAGCAGTTCCTCGGGACAGGGGTACGAGCAGTACTTC. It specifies CASSSSGQGYEQYF.